This TCR beta chain derives from a study of shared clonotypes between healthy human individuals. The V end lost 3 bases, the J end lost 3 bases, and 11 bases lay between the germline ends. The V gene's germline CDR1 is MNHEY and CDR2 SMNVEV (reference sequence). This CDR3 contains 14 residues. Findings of the study overall: Shared clonotypes across all four donors exceeded non-shared ones in generation probability.

The naive CD8 fraction comprised CD45RO-negative cells positively selected for CCR7 and excluded terminally differentiated effector memory CD45RA+ cells. About this clone itself: Antigen: not known.

Profiling relied on immunoSEQ multiplex PCR, and the TCRdb table lists in-frame clones only, not all of them. The table lists about 820,000 clones, approximately 92% of them singletons. This receptor was taken from a man aged 25 to 40 in good health. The sequencing input was naive CD8+ T cells sorted from blood. The gene calls are TRBV27 and TRBJ1-2, with D possibly being TRBD1 (5 bases). As DNA, the CDR3 is TGTGCCAGCAGTTTTGCGGGGCTTGACTATGGCTACACCTTC. This translates into CASSFAGLDYGYTF.